One sample yielded the 24 T cell receptor beta chains listed below, sequenced in a study of cytomegalovirus exposure and HLA in healthy donors (dated by TCRdb to the late 2010s). The method behind the library was the immunoSEQ multiplex PCR assay. The multiplex PCR relied on a mix of 60 forward primers for TCR Vbeta segments and 13 reverse primers for TCR Jbeta segments. Here the immuneACCESS table is served through TCRdb, limited to in-frame sequences with V and J called. Missing clones are a known gap in these copies; in checked studies unresolved V genes cover under half, and the rest lacks a known reason. This sample's records show more than 95,000 clones. 1% of the sample is in the top ten clones. The sequenced sample was PBMCs. These receptors all stem from a man younger than 30 in good health and CMV-seronegative.

The rearrangement links TRBV27 to TRBJ2-1, with 10 bases that match TRBD1. V lost 7 bases, J lost 3 bases, and 3 bases stayed unmatched. The CDR3 is 14 residues long. CDR1 and CDR2 from the germline V gene are MNHEY and SMNVEV (reference sequence). CDR3 in DNA: TGTGCCAGCAAATGGACAGGGGGCTACAATGAGCAGTTCTTC. It specifies CASKWTGGYNEQFF.

The chain is built from TRBV7-9 and TRBJ1-4; 7 nucleotides align to TRBD1. The CDR3 runs to 15 residues. The V gene end was trimmed by 3 bases and the J gene end by 3 bases; junction bases not matched to a gene: 4. Germline lookup yields CDR1 SEHNR and CDR2 FQNEAQ (reference sequence). DNA for the CDR3: TGTGCCAGCAGCTTGTACAGGGGTGCTAATGAAAAACTGTTTTTT. Amino acids: CASSLYRGANEKLFF.

The chain has TRBV6-5 and TRBJ2-5; perhaps TRBD2 as D (5 bases). Trimming pared 6 bases from V and 1 base from J, leaving 12 bases between. The CDR3 has 14 amino acids. From germline, CDR1 is MNHEY and CDR2 SVGAGI. This CDR3 reads CASSHRLAQETQYF. In DNA form, the CDR3 reads TGTGCCAGCAGCCACCGGCTAGCCCAAGAGACCCAGTACTTC.

This chain joins TRBV1 and TRBJ2-1; the table assigns TRBD2, which was not confirmed against the DNA. TRBV1 is given as a pseudogene. The CDR3 is 15 residues long. CDR3 sequence: CTSSQDLAGTRGEFF. CDR3 sequence (DNA): TGCACCAGCAGCCAAGATCTAGCGGGAACTCGAGGGGAGTTCTTC.

The chain recombines TRBV5-6 with TRBJ1-1; 7 positions match TRBD1. The length of the CDR3 is 14 residues. Trimming cost V 9 bases and J 3 bases; bases outside gene matches: 11. The germline V gene has CDR1 SGHDT and CDR2 YYEEEE. The CDR3 spells CATGQAPGDTEAFF. CDR3 in DNA: TGTGCCACCGGACAGGCCCCTGGGGACACTGAAGCTTTCTTT.

The chain employs TRBV7-9 and TRBJ1-3; D is unresolved. The CDR3 runs to 11 residues. Looked up from germline, CDR1 is SEHNR and CDR2 is FQNEAQ (reference sequence). V gave up 11 bases and J gave up 11 bases, with 16 bases separating them. This CDR3 is CAAGYWRAIYF. CDR3 sequence (DNA): TGTGCCGCGGGTTACTGGAGGGCCATATATTTT.

The CDR3 bases are TGTGCCAGCAGCACCCAGACCGGGACTAGCGGGAACAATGAGCAGTTCTTC. Its protein is CASSTQTGTSGNNEQFF. This rearrangement joins TRBV9 to TRBJ2-1; TRBD2 aligns across 13 bases. This CDR3 has 17 residues. V dropped 4 bases and J dropped 5; count of bases not matched to a gene: 9. The germline V gene has CDR1 SGDLS and CDR2 YYNGEE.

The V gene is TRBV4-2, the J gene TRBJ2-7, with 8 nucleotides matching TRBD2. J lost 5 bases, V lost 6 bases, and 9 bases had no gene match. Germline loops: CDR1 LGHNA, CDR2 YNFKEQ. The CDR3 covers 14 residues. The CDR3 DNA sequence: TGTGCCAGCAGTTCTACCGGGACTAGTCACGAGCAGTACTTC. Translated: CASSSTGTSHEQYF.

This chain connects TRBV5-6 to TRBJ2-7, with 10 nucleotides matching TRBD2. The ends lost 2 bases at V and 4 bases at J; junction bases unmatched: 9. The V gene's germline CDR1 is SGHDT and CDR2 YYEEEE. The CDR3 length is 16 residues. The CDR3 loop reads CASSFSGRPYEYEQYF. The CDR3 DNA reads as TGTGCCAGCAGCTTTAGCGGGAGGCCGTACGAATACGAGCAGTACTTC.

This chain uses TRBV5-1 with TRBJ2-2; tentative D call: TRBD1 (6 bases). Trimming shortened V by 6 bases and J by 0 bases, and 9 bases separated the two germline ends. The germline V gene has CDR1 SGHRS and CDR2 YFSETQ. The CDR3 is 14 amino acids. CDR3 in DNA: TGCGCCAGCACCAGGGGAGCGAACACCGGGGAGCTGTTTTTT. Protein product: CASTRGANTGELFF.

The gene calls are TRBV28 and TRBJ1-1; D call uncertain. The CDR3 has 14 residues. The V and J ends lost 1 base and 5 bases respectively, with 11 bases between them. Per germline, CDR1 MDHEN and CDR2 SYDVKM. The CDR3: CASSLSGLRTEAFF. The CDR3 DNA is TGTGCCAGCAGTTTATCCGGTCTAAGAACTGAAGCTTTCTTT.

The rearrangement joins TRBV18 to TRBJ2-5, with D unresolved. V was pared by 3 bases and J by 2 bases, with 16 bases between. This CDR3 contains 16 residues. Germline lookup yields CDR1 KGHSH and CDR2 LQKENI. CDR3 nucleotide sequence: TGTGCCAGCTCACCTATTTTCCAAACTTCTCAAGAGACCCAGTACTTC. Protein sequence: CASSPIFQTSQETQYF.

The chain carries TRBV6-5 and TRBJ2-3; possibly TRBD2 for D (5 bases). Germline V gene lookup returns CDR1 MNHEY and CDR2 SVGAGI. V dropped 2 bases and J dropped 6 bases, with 15 bases sitting between them. The CDR3 is made up of 15 amino acids. Here the CDR3 reads CASSYPDDGVDTQYF. CDR3 in DNA: TGTGCCAGCAGTTACCCCGACGACGGGGTGGATACGCAGTATTTT.

V gene TRBV7-2 combines with J gene TRBJ2-1; 8 nucleotides agree with TRBD2. CDR3 length equals 16 residues. Unmatched junction bases numbered 8, after V lost 1 base and J lost 6 bases. Germline V lookup: CDR1 SGHTA, CDR2 FQGNSA. The chain's CDR3 is CASSLGRPAGVNEQFF. In DNA, the CDR3 is TGTGCCAGCAGCTTAGGGCGCCCAGCGGGAGTCAATGAGCAGTTCTTC. Combining the CDR3 with reference TRBV7-2 and TRBJ2-1 gives the whole variable domain GAGVSQSPSNKVTEKGKDVELRCDPISGHTALYWYRQSLGQGLEFLIYFQGNSAPDKSGLPSDRFSAERTGGSVSTLTIQRTQQEDSAVYLCASSLGRPAGVNEQFFGPGTRLTVL.

The chain couples TRBV5-1 to TRBJ2-7; 9 positions match TRBD1. Losses at the gene ends were 3 bases for V and 2 bases for J; bases not matched to a gene: 9. The CDR3 consists of 16 residues. CDR1 is SGHRS, CDR2 YFSETQ, per germline. Written as DNA, the CDR3 is TGCGCCAGCAGCTCAGCTGGACAGGGGAACCCCTACGAGCAGTACTTC. Translation gives CASSSAGQGNPYEQYF. The whole variable domain, remainder taken from reference TRBV5-1 and TRBJ2-7, is KAGVTQTPRYLIKTRGQQVTLSCSPISGHRSVSWYQQTPGQGLQFLFEYFSETQRNKGNFPGRFSGRQFSNSRSEMNVSTLELGDSALYLCASSSAGQGNPYEQYFGPGTRLTVT.

This chain's CDR3 is CASSLVTSYNEQFF. CDR3 sequence (DNA): TGCGCCAGCAGCTTGGTTACTAGCTACAATGAGCAGTTCTTC. V usage is TRBV5-1 and J usage is TRBJ2-1, with a tentative D call TRBD2 (5 bases). CDR1 SGHRS and CDR2 YFSETQ come from the germline V gene. The CDR3 loop spans 14 amino acids. The V end lost 0 bases, the J end lost 3 bases, and 7 bases lay between the germline ends.

The CDR3 bases are TGTGCCAGCAGCTTAGAAGCGACAGAGGGCTACACCTTC. Its translation is CASSLEATEGYTF. J is TRBJ1-2 and V is TRBV7-9; D is perhaps TRBD1 (5 bases). Trimming pared 1 base from V and 8 bases from J, leaving 11 bases between. Germline V gives CDR1 SEHNR, CDR2 FQNEAQ (reference sequence). This CDR3 spans 13 amino acids. The entire variable domain, with the rest obtained from reference TRBV7-9 and TRBJ1-2, is as follows: DTGVSQNPRHKITKRGQNVTFRCDPISEHNRLYWYRQTLGQGPEFLTYFQNEAQLEKSRLLSDRFSAERPKGSFSTLEIQRTEQGDSAMYLCASSLEATEGYTFGSGTRLTVV.

The CDR3 spells CASSPTGRDYGYTF. In nucleotides, the CDR3 is TGTGCCAGCAGCCCGACGGGGAGGGACTATGGCTACACCTTC. V gene TRBV28 combines with J gene TRBJ1-2, with D uncertain. Trimming took 6 bases from V and 3 from J, leaving 14 bases between them. This CDR3 has 14 amino acids. Germline assignment: CDR1 MDHEN and CDR2 SYDVKM.

J is TRBJ1-5 and V is TRBV5-6; possible D gene TRBD1, 6 bases. Germline assignment: CDR1 SGHDT and CDR2 YYEEEE. This CDR3 has 15 residues. V shed 1 base and J shed 7 bases, with 15 bases lying between them. The DNA of the CDR3 is TGTGCCAGCAGCTTGTTTTCAGGGGCTGGACAGCCCCAGCATTTT. Its protein product is CASSLFSGAGQPQHF.

The chain employs TRBV19 and TRBJ2-5; D perhaps matches TRBD1 (5 bases). Germline CDR1 LNHDA, CDR2 SQIVND (reference sequence). V lost 3 bases and J 4 bases, leaving 9 bases between the germline ends. CDR3 length: 13 residues. This CDR3 reads CASSMGTGETQYF. As DNA, the CDR3 is TGTGCCAGTAGTATGGGAACAGGAGAGACCCAGTACTTC.

The CDR3: CASSEVRSTQYF. CDR3 sequence (DNA): TGTGCCAGCAGTGAAGTGCGGAGTACGCAGTATTTT. The chain carries TRBV6-1 and TRBJ2-3; D is ambiguous. The V and J ends lost 1 base and 8 bases respectively, with 7 bases between them. Germline values: CDR1 MNHNS, CDR2 SASEGT. CDR3 length equals 12 residues.

The rearrangement links TRBV18 to TRBJ2-3; 7 bases align to TRBD2. V dropped 2 bases and J dropped 7; count of bases not matched to a gene: 12. The CDR3 is 16 residues long. The germline gives CDR1 KGHSH, CDR2 LQKENI. DNA for the CDR3: TGTGCCAGCTCACCAGCGATTTGGGAGGGCCTGAATACGCAGTATTTT. Its translation: CASSPAIWEGLNTQYF.

The chain carries TRBV27 and TRBJ2-7; TRBD1 aligns across 12 bases. The CDR3 is 15 residues long. Trimming at V came to 6 bases and at J to 5 bases, leaving 8 bases not matched to a gene. From germline, CDR1 is MNHEY and CDR2 SMNVEV (reference sequence). The CDR3 region has the DNA TGTGCCAGCAGCCTAATGGGGACAGGGGGCAACGAGCAGTACTTC. Translation: CASSLMGTGGNEQYF.

CDR3 loop: CASSPWNTEAFF. The CDR3 DNA follows: TGTGCCAGCAGCCCTTGGAACACTGAAGCTTTCTTT. This sequence joins TRBV11-2 and TRBJ1-1; D uncertain. The V gene lost 5 bases and the J gene lost 1 base, with 5 bases spanning the gap. CDR1 and CDR2 (germline): SGHAT, FQNNGV. This CDR3 is built from 12 residues. Drawing the rest from reference TRBV11-2 and TRBJ1-1, the complete variable domain is EAGVAQSPRYKIIEKRQSVAFWCNPISGHATLYWYQQILGQGPKLLIQFQNNGVVDDSQLPKDRFSAERLKGVDSTLKIQPAKLEDSAVYLCASSPWNTEAFFGQGTRLTVV.